These 24 T cell receptor beta chains came from one sample sequenced in a study of radiotherapy plus CTLA-4 blockade in lung cancer. Clones were sequenced by immunoSEQ multiplex PCR, and TCRdb holds only the in-frame ones, with some missing. The data show 75,000 or so clones, more than 75% seen once. The sequences come from peripheral blood, collected from a patient treated with radiotherapy plus ipilimumab. The source is a human donor with non-small cell lung cancer who had a complete response to radiotherapy plus ipilimumab.

This chain joins TRBV5-3 and TRBJ2-2; 11 nucleotides line up with TRBD2. TRBV5-3 falls under the ORF class, with uncertain function. This CDR3 region has 16 residues. V lost 1 base, J lost 6 bases, and 5 bases stayed unmatched. The CDR3 reads CARSLLVAGGPGELFF. CDR3 sequence (DNA): TGTGCCAGAAGCTTGTTGGTAGCGGGAGGGCCCGGGGAGCTGTTTTTT.

The chain recombines TRBV19 with TRBJ2-3, with 10 bases aligning to TRBD2. CDR1 and CDR2 (germline): LNHDA, SQIVND (reference sequence). Unmatched junction bases numbered 16, after V lost 5 bases and J lost 5 bases. This CDR3 region has 18 residues. The DNA of the CDR3 is TGTGCCAGTAGTGCACCCCTCGGACTAGCGGAAGATGGAGATACGCAGTATTTT. This translates into CASSAPLGLAEDGDTQYF.

This chain uses TRBV11-3 with TRBJ2-2; 8 nucleotides agree with TRBD1. Trimming removed 5 bases from V and 6 bases from J; junction bases left unmatched: 14. Germline CDR1 is SGHNT and CDR2 is YENEEA. The CDR3 runs to 17 residues. The CDR3: CASSPRPGRGLPGELFF. The CDR3, as DNA: TGTGCCAGCAGCCCCCGCCCGGGCAGGGGGCTCCCCGGGGAGCTGTTTTTT.

V usage is TRBV27 and J usage is TRBJ2-1; D remains ambiguous. Germline V lookup: CDR1 MNHEY, CDR2 SMNVEV (reference sequence). V was trimmed by 3 bases and J by 8 bases, leaving 14 bases between them. This CDR3 has 14 amino acids. The CDR3: CASSFIDRSDEQFF. The CDR3 DNA follows: TGTGCCAGCAGTTTTATTGATAGGAGCGATGAGCAGTTCTTC.

The chain employs TRBV20-1 and TRBJ1-4; no reliable D call. V was shortened by 5 bases and J by 8 bases, with 9 bases between the two germline ends. The germline CDR1 and CDR2 sequences are DFQATT and SNEGSKA (reference sequence). This CDR3 has 11 residues. The CDR3 coding sequence is TGCAGTGCTGGGGAACAGGAAAAACTGTTTTTT. This gives the protein CSAGEQEKLFF.

The V gene is TRBV28, the J gene TRBJ2-2; possibly TRBD2 for D (6 bases). The CDR3 sequence is 15 residues long. V was shortened by 2 bases and J by 2 bases, with 9 bases between the two germline ends. The germline V gene has CDR1 MDHEN and CDR2 SYDVKM. The CDR3 region is CASSLTSLNTGELFF. Written as DNA, the CDR3 is TGTGCCAGCAGTTTAACTAGCCTAAACACCGGGGAGCTGTTTTTT.

The V call is TRBV5-1, the J call TRBJ1-2, with a tentative D call TRBD1 (5 bases). Trimming cost V 0 bases and J 7 bases, with 13 bases left between them. This CDR3 region has 14 residues. Germline CDR1 reads SGHRS; CDR2 reads YFSETQ. CDR3 loop: CASSLGQIWSGYTF. The CDR3 DNA reads TGCGCCAGCAGCTTGGGACAGATATGGAGTGGCTACACCTTC. The full variable domain, with the rest looked up from reference TRBV5-1 and TRBJ1-2, is KAGVTQTPRYLIKTRGQQVTLSCSPISGHRSVSWYQQTPGQGLQFLFEYFSETQRNKGNFPGRFSGRQFSNSRSEMNVSTLELGDSALYLCASSLGQIWSGYTFGSGTRLTVV.

This chain uses TRBV11-3 with TRBJ2-3, with 8 bases that match TRBD1. This CDR3 is built from 15 residues. V lost 4 bases, J lost 2 bases, and 5 bases stayed unmatched. Per germline, CDR1 SGHNT and CDR2 YENEEA. The CDR3 region has the DNA TGTGCCAGCAGCTCCTCGGGACAGGACACAGATACGCAGTATTTT. Translation: CASSSSGQDTDTQYF.

The chain recombines TRBV10-1 with TRBJ2-3; the match to TRBD2 covers 9 bases. Losses at the gene ends were 2 bases for V and 4 bases for J; bases not matched to a gene: 4. The CDR3 runs 15 residues. Germline CDR1 WNHNN, CDR2 SYGVQD (reference sequence). CDR3 sequence (DNA): TGCGCCAGCAGTGAGGGAACTAGCGGGTCAGATACGCAGTATTTT. Its protein is CASSEGTSGSDTQYF.

The DNA for the CDR3 is TGTGCCAGCAGTTCGGCGACAGGGTCCAACAATCAGCCCCAGCATTTT. It is translated as CASSSATGSNNQPQHF. The chain has TRBV6-5 and TRBJ1-5, with 7 bases fitting TRBD1. The germline CDR1 and CDR2 sequences are MNHEY and SVGAGI. Losses at the gene ends were 4 bases for V and 3 bases for J; bases not matched to a gene: 9. The CDR3 loop spans 16 amino acids.

This clone was seen only once. The chain carries TRBV6-5 and TRBJ2-2; tentatively, D is TRBD2 (6 bases). Germline CDR1 MNHEY, CDR2 SVGAGI. The CDR3 runs to 14 residues. V lost 4 bases and J lost 6, with 12 bases in between. The CDR3 reads CASSFSGVAGELFF. The CDR3, as DNA: TGTGCCAGCAGTTTCTCGGGAGTTGCCGGGGAGCTGTTTTTT.

This clone appeared a single time. This chain connects TRBV11-3 to TRBJ2-3, with no clear D. The germline V gene has CDR1 SGHNT and CDR2 YENEEA. CDR3 length equals 14 residues. The germline V and J ends were trimmed by 4 bases and 2 bases, with 10 bases remaining between them. The CDR3 DNA reads as TGTGCCAGCAGCTCCGACGGGTCCACAGATACGCAGTATTTT. Protein: CASSSDGSTDTQYF.

The chain links TRBV29-1 to TRBJ1-1; D not resolved. CDR1 and CDR2 (germline): SQVTM, ANQGSEA. CDR3 length equals 13 residues. V was trimmed by 0 bases and J by 1 base, leaving 6 bases between them. The CDR3: CSVEDPQNTEAFF. The CDR3 DNA follows: TGCAGCGTTGAAGATCCCCAGAACACTGAAGCTTTCTTT.

The chain uses TRBV2 and TRBJ1-2, with D unclear. V was pared by 10 bases and J by 3 bases, with 12 bases between. Germline loops: CDR1 SNHLY, CDR2 FYNNEI. The CDR3 runs to 12 residues. The CDR3 loop is CAKENGDYGYTF. CDR3 nucleotide sequence: TGTGCCAAGGAAAATGGGGACTATGGCTACACCTTC.

The chain carries TRBV19 and TRBJ2-1; 8 bases agree with TRBD2. The CDR3 totals 15 residues. The V gene's germline CDR1 is LNHDA and CDR2 SQIVND (reference sequence). V lost 9 bases and J lost 8; bases outside the gene matches: 15. Here the CDR3 reads CASLAGVAGKDEQFF. CDR3 DNA sequence: TGTGCCAGCTTGGCGGGGGTAGCGGGGAAGGATGAGCAGTTCTTC.

This chain's CDR3 is CASSLVAGQGISEQFF. As DNA, the CDR3 is TGCGCCAGCAGCTTGGTTGCGGGACAGGGGATCAGTGAGCAGTTCTTC. The chain links TRBV5-1 to TRBJ2-1; 10 nucleotides line up with TRBD1. With 0 bases clipped from V and 9 bases from J, the junction kept 9 bases outside the gene matches. CDR1 and CDR2 from the germline V gene are SGHRS and YFSETQ. The CDR3 loop spans 16 amino acids.

V and J are TRBV6-5 and TRBJ2-4, with D maybe TRBD1 (6 bases). The CDR3 runs 14 residues. Germline V gene lookup returns CDR1 MNHEY and CDR2 SVGAGI. V gave up 2 bases and J gave up 9 bases, with 14 bases separating them. For the CDR3, the DNA is TGTGCCAGCAGTTACCGGCCAGGGGTTAGCATTCAGTACTTC. Its translation: CASSYRPGVSIQYF.

V and J are TRBV7-8 and TRBJ1-3; D is uncertain. Per germline, CDR1 SGHVS and CDR2 FQNEAQ. This CDR3 has 14 amino acids. Trimming removed 1 base from V and 4 bases from J, with 8 bases in between. The CDR3 here is CASSLGETGNTIYF. The CDR3 DNA reads as TGTGCCAGCAGCTTAGGGGAGACGGGAAACACCATATATTTT.

CDR3 in amino acids: CASSTPTGGLTDTQYF. The CDR3 region has the DNA TGTGCCAGCAGCACCCCGACAGGGGGCCTCACAGATACGCAGTATTTT. The J gene is TRBJ2-3, the V gene TRBV27; 10 bases are a match to TRBD1. CDR1 MNHEY and CDR2 SMNVEV come from the germline V gene (reference sequence). CDR3 size: 16 residues. V shed 6 bases, J shed 2 bases, and the junction held 8 bases outside the gene matches.

The V call is TRBV2, the J call TRBJ1-5; 9 bases are shared with TRBD1. With 7 bases clipped from V and 2 bases from J, the junction kept 6 bases outside the gene matches. The CDR3 spans 15 residues. The germline CDR1 and CDR2 sequences are SNHLY and FYNNEI. CDR3 bases: TGTGCCAGCACCGAGGACAGGGGTGGCAATCAGCCCCAGCATTTT. This gives the protein CASTEDRGGNQPQHF.

The CDR3 protein is CASSTAGKPNTEAFF. CDR3 DNA: TGTGCCAGTAGTACCGCTGGAAAACCGAACACTGAAGCTTTCTTT. The rearrangement uses TRBV19 and TRBJ1-1; D call uncertain. Germline V CDR1 and CDR2: LNHDA, SQIVND (reference sequence). The V and J ends lost 4 bases and 1 base respectively, with 13 bases between them. This CDR3 has 15 amino acids.

The J gene is TRBJ2-7, the V gene TRBV6-5; 7 bases match TRBD2. Trimming removed 6 bases from V and 5 bases from J; junction bases left unmatched: 10. The germline CDR1 and CDR2 sequences are MNHEY and SVGAGI. The CDR3 spans 14 residues. The CDR3 protein is CASSGTKNLHEQYF. CDR3 nucleotides: TGTGCCAGCAGCGGGACTAAGAATCTCCACGAGCAGTACTTC.

The rearrangement links TRBV18 to TRBJ2-5, with no clear D. Germline V gene data show CDR1 as KGHSH and CDR2 as LQKENI. This CDR3 region has 13 residues. V lost 3 bases to trimming and J lost 1 base, with 6 bases between them. The CDR3 reads CASSPAGQETQYF. CDR3 DNA sequence: TGTGCCAGCTCACCGGCAGGCCAAGAGACCCAGTACTTC.

The chain joins TRBV2 to TRBJ1-2, with D possibly matching TRBD1 (5 bases). The CDR3 is 13 amino acids. Trimming stripped 2 bases from V and 3 bases from J, with 7 bases between. Germline CDR1 SNHLY, CDR2 FYNNEI. This chain's CDR3 is CASSETGDYGYTF. CDR3 sequence (DNA): TGTGCCAGCAGTGAAACGGGGGACTATGGCTACACCTTC.